Below are 14 T cell receptor beta chains sequenced from a single sample in a study of shared clonotypes between healthy human individuals. Produced via immunoSEQ multiplex PCR; TCRdb's table is partial and in-frame only. The table has around 350,000 clones, less than 85% seen once. Sequenced: memory CD4+ T cells sorted from blood. Subset specified: CD45RA-negative fraction. Receptors originate from a young man in good health.

This clone was observed once. For the CDR3, the DNA is TGCGCCAGCAGCCCCTACGGACGGGACTATGGCTACACCTTC. Translating gives CASSPYGRDYGYTF. This chain connects TRBV5-1 to TRBJ1-2; no clear D. The germline CDR1 and CDR2 sequences are SGHRS and YFSETQ. This CDR3 is built from 14 residues. V shed 4 bases and J shed 3 bases, with 13 bases lying between them.

This rearrangement joins TRBV7-9 to TRBJ2-1; D possibly uses TRBD1 or TRBD2 (7 bases each). V dropped 5 bases and J dropped 3 bases, with 17 bases sitting between them. The CDR3 is made up of 16 amino acids. CDR1 is SEHNR and CDR2 is FQNEAQ in the germline V gene (reference sequence). Here the CDR3 reads CASSLGGDSIYNEQFF. In nucleotides, the CDR3 is TGTGCCAGCAGCCTAGGGGGGGACAGCATCTACAATGAGCAGTTCTTC.

J is TRBJ1-1 and V is TRBV5-4; D unclear. Germline values: CDR1 SGHNT, CDR2 YYREEE (reference sequence). V was cut by 6 bases and J by 2 bases, with 20 bases left in between. This CDR3 has 16 residues. The CDR3 DNA follows: TGTGCCAGCACCTTTCGCGCGACAACTCTTAACACTGAAGCTTTCTTT. This translates into CASTFRATTLNTEAFF.

This clone was counted a few times. The chain links TRBV10-2 to TRBJ2-7; 12 nucleotides match TRBD2. The germline gives CDR1 WSHSY, CDR2 SAAADI. V shed 5 bases, J shed 9 bases, and the junction held 11 bases outside the gene matches. The CDR3 totals 15 residues. The CDR3, as DNA: TGCGCCAGCAGTCTGACTAGCGGGAGACCTAGCGGGCAGTACTTC. Translation gives CASSLTSGRPSGQYF.

The rearrangement joins TRBV7-9 to TRBJ2-3; 7 nucleotides line up with TRBD2. The CDR3 runs to 16 residues. The germline V gene has CDR1 SEHNR and CDR2 FQNEAQ (reference sequence). The J segment lost 3 bases and the V segment lost 3 bases, leaving 9 bases of the junction unmatched. The CDR3 loop reads CASSLGGGRVTDTQYF. CDR3 bases: TGTGCCAGCAGCTTGGGCGGGGGTCGTGTTACAGATACGCAGTATTTT.

V usage is TRBV5-4 and J usage is TRBJ1-2, with D perhaps TRBD1 (5 bases). V was trimmed by 0 bases and J by 6 bases, leaving 21 bases between them. Germline V lookup: CDR1 SGHNT, CDR2 YYREEE (reference sequence). CDR3 length equals 17 residues. The DNA of the CDR3 is TGTGCCAGCAGCTTGGTATCGGGACCGCGGAAGGGGAATGGCTACACCTTC. This translates into CASSLVSGPRKGNGYTF.

This clone was recorded a few times. V and J are TRBV6-1 and TRBJ2-3, with D maybe TRBD1 (6 bases). CDR1 MNHNS and CDR2 SASEGT come from the germline V gene. The CDR3 totals 17 residues. The V end lost 4 bases, the J end lost 0 bases, and 17 bases lay between the germline ends. The CDR3 region is CASSGTALQRSTDTQYF. CDR3 DNA: TGTGCCAGCAGTGGGACAGCCTTACAGCGGAGCACAGATACGCAGTATTTT.

V is TRBV6-1 and J is TRBJ2-2; a possible D gene is TRBD2 (5 bases). The V gene's germline CDR1 is MNHNS and CDR2 SASEGT. This CDR3 region has 15 residues. V gave up 8 bases and J gave up 4 bases, with 17 bases separating them. CDR3 sequence: CASRPDLMITGELFF. CDR3 sequence (DNA): TGTGCCAGCCGCCCGGACTTAATGATCACCGGGGAGCTGTTTTTT.

This chain uses TRBV2 with TRBJ1-1; D uncertain. Germline values: CDR1 SNHLY, CDR2 FYNNEI. This CDR3 has 12 amino acids. The V end lost 2 bases, the J end lost 8 bases, and 9 bases lay between the germline ends. The CDR3 bases are TGTGCCAGCAGTGAACGGCAACAAGAAGCTTTCTTT. Its protein is CASSERQQEAFF. Drawing the rest from reference TRBV2 and TRBJ1-1, the complete variable domain is EPEVTQTPSHQVTQMGQEVILRCVPISNHLYFYWYRQILGQKVEFLVSFYNNEISEKSEIFDDQFSVERPDGSNFTLKIRSTKLEDSAMYFCASSERQQEAFFGQGTRLTVV.

The CDR3 loop is CASSSLEGRQPQHF. CDR3 DNA sequence: TGTGCCAGCAGTTCCCTCGAGGGGCGTCAGCCCCAGCATTTT. The V and J genes are TRBV28 and TRBJ1-5, with a tentative D call TRBD1 (5 bases). The CDR3 loop spans 14 amino acids. V was cut by 4 bases and J by 6 bases, with 13 bases left in between. CDR1 is MDHEN, CDR2 SYDVKM, per germline.

In DNA form, the CDR3 reads TGTGCCAGCAGACAAGAAGCCCAGGGCAGCCCCCAATGCGGGCAGTACTTC. It translates to CASRQEAQGSPQCGQYF. This chain links TRBV7-3 with TRBJ2-7; D is perhaps TRBD1 (5 bases). There are 17 residues in the CDR3. Germline V gene lookup returns CDR1 SGHTA and CDR2 FQGTGA. Trimming removed 6 bases from V and 9 bases from J, with 30 bases in between.

This chain connects TRBV9 to TRBJ2-1, with a tentative D call TRBD2 (6 bases). The germline V gene has CDR1 SGDLS and CDR2 YYNGEE. The ends were cut back, 2 bases at V and 7 bases at J, with 19 bases in the middle. The CDR3 has 16 residues. CDR3 DNA: TGTGCCAGCAGCGTTCATCCTGGGGGAGGCCAAAATGAGCAGTTCTTC. Translation gives CASSVHPGGGQNEQFF.

This clone occurred many times. V usage is TRBV4-3 and J usage is TRBJ2-5; D gene unclear. Trimming took off 3 bases at V and 4 bases at J, with 9 bases between the two ends. Germline V gene lookup returns CDR1 LGHNA and CDR2 YSLEER. The CDR3 covers 13 residues. The CDR3 loop is CASSHGTSETQYF. CDR3 DNA: TGCGCCAGCAGCCATGGCACGTCAGAGACCCAGTACTTC.

The sample holds a few counts of this clone. V usage is TRBV6-4 and J usage is TRBJ2-3; TRBD2 matches at 9 bases. The CDR3 consists of 15 residues. Per the germline V gene, CDR1 is MRHNA and CDR2 is SNTAGT. With 3 bases clipped from V and 4 bases from J, the junction kept 5 bases outside the gene matches. As DNA, the CDR3 is TGTGCCAGCAGTGAAGGGGCGGGAGGGCCAGATACGCAGTATTTT. This sequence encodes CASSEGAGGPDTQYF.